The subject of this entry is one TCR beta chain. The data were obtained in a study of blood T cells in healthy people across ages. Every sample gave at least 5 micrograms of total RNA when it was extracted. The use of a sample-barcoded 5' primer and a J-beta primer mix characterized a second PCR of about 7 to 12 cycles. TCRdb itself ran the 5' RACE reads through MiXCR, one entry per CDR3 protein. This table holds around 940,000 distinct CDR3 sequences, roughly 51% found once. The CDR3 spans 18 residues. Germline loops: CDR1 SEHNR, CDR2 FQNEAQ (reference sequence). V gave up 1 base and J gave up 0 bases, with 13 bases separating them.

This TCR was sampled from a woman aged 60-75 years in good health. The V and J genes are TRBV7-9 and TRBJ2-6; D not resolved. Sequencing used blood. CDR3 in DNA: TGTGCCAGCAGCTTAGGGGCCGGCGCCTACTCTGGGGCCAACGTCCTGACTTTC. Residues: CASSLGAGAYSGANVLTF.